The sequence of this T cell receptor beta chain was determined in a study of beta chain features in type 1 diabetes. Study results and limitations: Significant though moderate, a shortening of TCRB CDR3s appeared in all four CD4+ subsets of Type 1 diabetes patients.

cDNA synthesis used the whole RNA isolate, giving expressed TCRB sequences. Measured with immunoSEQ multiplex PCR; TCRdb has only the in-frame clones, and not every one. The table records 810,000 or so clones, roughly a sixth of them present only once. The table lists this clone with a few counts. The antigen is unknown. Trimming at V came to 6 bases and at J to 4 bases, leaving 6 bases not matched to a gene. The CDR3 spans 14 residues. Sequencing was done on a sample of naive CD4+ T cells from blood. The origin of this receptor is a woman younger than 35 in good health. This chain connects TRBV23-1 to TRBJ2-7; TRBD2 aligns across 10 bases. TRBV23-1 is marked as an open reading frame, function uncertain. This CDR3 is CASSQAGGPYEQYF. The CDR3 coding sequence is TGCGCCAGCAGCCAAGCGGGAGGGCCTTACGAGCAGTACTTC.